Reported below is one TCR beta chain. A multiplex PCR was run with 60 Vbeta primers and 13 Jbeta primers. Only in-frame clones appear in the TCRdb table, and some are missing; sequencing was by immunoSEQ multiplex PCR. The sample yields some 130,000 clones, 80% seen once. These data are taken from a study of cytomegalovirus exposure and HLA in healthy donors. Germline-derived CDR1 and CDR2 are MNHEY and SMNVEV (reference sequence). V lost 6 bases, J lost 0 bases, and 14 bases lay in between. The CDR3 runs to 15 residues. The receptor comes from a man aged 25-45 years in good health and CMV-seronegative. The chain couples TRBV27 to TRBJ1-1, with D perhaps TRBD1 (5 bases). Sequenced material: PBMCs. The CDR3 protein is CASRPPDRMNTEAFF. CDR3 coding DNA: TGTGCCAGCAGACCTCCTGACAGAATGAACACTGAAGCTTTCTTT.